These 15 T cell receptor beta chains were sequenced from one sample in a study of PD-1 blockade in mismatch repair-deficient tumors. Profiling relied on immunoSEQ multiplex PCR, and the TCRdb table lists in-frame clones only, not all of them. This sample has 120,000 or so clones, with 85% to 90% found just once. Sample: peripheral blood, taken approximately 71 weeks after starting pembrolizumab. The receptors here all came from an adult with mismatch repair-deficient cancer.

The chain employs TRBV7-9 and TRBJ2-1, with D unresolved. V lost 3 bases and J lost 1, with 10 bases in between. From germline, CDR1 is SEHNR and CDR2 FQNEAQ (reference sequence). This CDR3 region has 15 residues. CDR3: CASSFAQISYNEQFF. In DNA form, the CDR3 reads TGTGCCAGCAGCTTCGCACAGATATCCTACAATGAGCAGTTCTTC.

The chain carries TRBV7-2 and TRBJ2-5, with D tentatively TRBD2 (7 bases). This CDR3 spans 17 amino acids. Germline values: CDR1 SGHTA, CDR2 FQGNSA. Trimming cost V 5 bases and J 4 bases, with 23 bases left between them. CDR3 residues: CASSRGLRTQRGETQYF. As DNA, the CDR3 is TGTGCCAGCAGCCGGGGGCTCCGGACCCAGCGGGGAGAGACCCAGTACTTC.

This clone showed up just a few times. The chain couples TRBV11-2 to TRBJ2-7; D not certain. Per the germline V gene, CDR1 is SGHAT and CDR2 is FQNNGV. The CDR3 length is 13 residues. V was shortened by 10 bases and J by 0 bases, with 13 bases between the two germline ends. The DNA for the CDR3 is TGTGCCACAGTCAAATCGGGCTCCTACGAGCAGTACTTC. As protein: CATVKSGSYEQYF.

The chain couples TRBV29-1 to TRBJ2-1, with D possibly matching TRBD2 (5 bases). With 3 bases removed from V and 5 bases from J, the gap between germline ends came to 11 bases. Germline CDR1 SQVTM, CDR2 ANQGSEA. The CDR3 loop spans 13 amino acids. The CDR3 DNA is TGCAGCGTTGATTTCGCGGGCAACAATGAGCAGTTCTTC. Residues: CSVDFAGNNEQFF.

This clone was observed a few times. The CDR3: CAWSLEALGPQHF. The CDR3 bases are TGTGCCTGGAGTCTCGAGGCGTTAGGGCCCCAGCATTTT. The V and J genes are TRBV30 and TRBJ1-5, with D unresolved. CDR1 and CDR2 from the germline V gene are GTSNPN and SVGIG (reference sequence). The V end was cut by 2 bases, the J end by 9 bases, with 14 bases between. The CDR3 has 13 residues. The full variable domain, rest sourced from reference TRBV30 and TRBJ1-5, is SQTIHQWPATLVQPVGSPLSLECTVEGTSNPNLYWYRQAAGRGLQLLFYSVGIGQISSEVPQNLSASRPQDRQFILSSKKLLLSDSGFYLCAWSLEALGPQHFGDGTRLSIL.

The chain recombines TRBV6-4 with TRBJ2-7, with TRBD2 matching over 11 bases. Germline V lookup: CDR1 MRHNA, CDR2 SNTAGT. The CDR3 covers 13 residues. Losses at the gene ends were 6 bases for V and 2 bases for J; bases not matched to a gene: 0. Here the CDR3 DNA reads TGTGCCAGCAGGGGACTAGCGGCCTACGAGCAGTACTTC. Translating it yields CASRGLAAYEQYF.

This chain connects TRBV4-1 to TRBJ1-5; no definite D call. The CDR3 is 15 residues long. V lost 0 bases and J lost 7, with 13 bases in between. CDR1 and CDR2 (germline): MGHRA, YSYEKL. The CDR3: CASSQDNAVTQPQHF. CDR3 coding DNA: TGCGCCAGCAGCCAAGATAATGCAGTTACGCAGCCCCAGCATTTT.

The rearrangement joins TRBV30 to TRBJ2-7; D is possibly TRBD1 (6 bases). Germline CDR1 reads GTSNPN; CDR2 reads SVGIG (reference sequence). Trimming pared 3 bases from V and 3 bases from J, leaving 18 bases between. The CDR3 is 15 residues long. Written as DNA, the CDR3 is TGTGCCTGGAGGTCCACAGGGAAGCCAGTCTACGAGCAGTACTTC. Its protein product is CAWRSTGKPVYEQYF.

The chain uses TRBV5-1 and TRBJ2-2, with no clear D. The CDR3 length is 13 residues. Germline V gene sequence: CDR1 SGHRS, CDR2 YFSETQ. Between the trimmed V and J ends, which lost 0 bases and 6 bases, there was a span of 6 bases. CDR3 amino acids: CASSLGSPGELFF. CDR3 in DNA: TGCGCCAGCAGCTTGGGGAGTCCCGGGGAGCTGTTTTTT.

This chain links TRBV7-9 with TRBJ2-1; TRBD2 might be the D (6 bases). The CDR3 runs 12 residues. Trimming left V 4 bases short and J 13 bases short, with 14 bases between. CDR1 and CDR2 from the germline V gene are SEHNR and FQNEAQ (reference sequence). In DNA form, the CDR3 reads TGTGCCAGCAGCTGGCGGGACCTAGATCAGTTCTTC. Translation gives CASSWRDLDQFF.

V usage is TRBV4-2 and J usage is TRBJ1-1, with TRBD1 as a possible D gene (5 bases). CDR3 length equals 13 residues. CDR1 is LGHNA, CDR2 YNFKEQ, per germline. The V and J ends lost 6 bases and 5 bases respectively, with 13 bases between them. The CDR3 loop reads CASRGEGRTEAFF. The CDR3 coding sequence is TGTGCCAGCAGGGGGGAGGGCAGGACTGAAGCTTTCTTT.

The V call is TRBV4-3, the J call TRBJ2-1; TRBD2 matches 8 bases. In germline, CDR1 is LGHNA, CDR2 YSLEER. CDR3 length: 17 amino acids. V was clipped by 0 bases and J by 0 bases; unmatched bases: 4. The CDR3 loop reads CASSQELAESSYNEQFF. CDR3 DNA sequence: TGCGCCAGCAGCCAAGAACTAGCGGAGAGCTCCTACAATGAGCAGTTCTTC.

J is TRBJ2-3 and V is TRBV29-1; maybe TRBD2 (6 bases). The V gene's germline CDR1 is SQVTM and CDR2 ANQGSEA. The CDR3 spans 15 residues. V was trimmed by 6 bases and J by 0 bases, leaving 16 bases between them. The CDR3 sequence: CSVDGTAPSTDTQYF. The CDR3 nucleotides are TGCAGCGTCGACGGGACTGCTCCTAGCACAGATACGCAGTATTTT.

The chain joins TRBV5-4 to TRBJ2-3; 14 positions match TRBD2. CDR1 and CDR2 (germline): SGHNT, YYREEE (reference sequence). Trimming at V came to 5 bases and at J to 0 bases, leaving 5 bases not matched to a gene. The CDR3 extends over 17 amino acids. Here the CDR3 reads CASSGTSGRDSTDTQYF. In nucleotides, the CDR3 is TGTGCCAGCAGTGGGACTAGCGGGAGAGATAGCACAGATACGCAGTATTTT.

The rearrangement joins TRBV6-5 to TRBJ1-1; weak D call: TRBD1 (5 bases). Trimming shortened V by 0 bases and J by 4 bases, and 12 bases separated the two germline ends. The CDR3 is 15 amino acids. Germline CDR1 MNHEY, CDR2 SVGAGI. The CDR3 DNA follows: TGTGCCAGCAGTTACTCGTGGGGCGGTGGCACTGAAGCTTTCTTT. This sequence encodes CASSYSWGGGTEAFF.